Each of the 17 T cell receptor beta chains below was sequenced from the same sample in a study of tumor and adjacent non-tumor tissue in lung cancer. A modified ARM-PCR protocol with three rounds of nested PCR amplified TCRbeta. TCRdb passed the multiplex PCR reads through MiXCR, listing each CDR3 protein once. The sample has some 80,000 distinct CDR3 sequences, approximately 82% seen once. This sample's RNA came from whole unsorted tissue. This non-tumor lung sample came from over 3 cm beyond the tumor edge. What was sequenced was distant non-tumor lung tissue. The receptors were sampled from a man in his 70s with non-small cell lung cancer.

To note about this clonotype: A read error may produce the germline difference seen at one junction end. The chain carries TRBV29-1 and TRBJ2-1; no reliable D call. The CDR3 length is 14 residues. Germline V gene data show CDR1 as SQVTM and CDR2 as ANQGSEA. The CDR3: CSVEDFGVYNEQIF. The CDR3 bases are TGCAGTGTTGAAGATTTTGGGGTGTACAATGAGCAGATCTTC.

This clonotype was recorded a few times. This rearrangement joins TRBV28 to TRBJ2-5; D not certain. Germline CDR1 is MDHEN and CDR2 is SYDVKM. Between the trimmed V and J ends, which lost 5 bases and 9 bases, there was a span of 13 bases. The CDR3 totals 12 residues. The CDR3 loop is CASSTRLWAQYF. CDR3 sequence (DNA): TGTGCCAGCAGTACCCGACTGTGGGCCCAGTACTTC.

Points on this clonotype: At one end, the junction sequence differs from germline, possibly due to a read error. The chain combines TRBV11-2 with TRBJ2-5; 7 bases match TRBD1. The germline V gene has CDR1 SGHAT and CDR2 FQNNGV. The CDR3 has 15 residues. The CDR3 protein is CASNPGTVRQEIQYF. CDR3 nucleotide sequence: TGTGCCAGCAACCCGGGGACAGTTAGGCAAGAGATCCAGTACTTC. Combining the CDR3 with reference TRBV11-2 and TRBJ2-5 gives the whole variable domain EAGVAQSPRYKIIEKRQSVAFWCNPISGHATLYWYQQILGQGPKLLIQFQNNGVVDDSQLPKDRFSAERLKGVDSTLKIQPAKLEDSAVYLCASNPGTVRQEIQYFGPGTRLLVL.

This clonotype was counted between two and nine times. The V gene is TRBV5-4, the J gene TRBJ1-2, with D uncertain. The V gene's germline CDR1 is SGHNT and CDR2 YYREEE (reference sequence). The CDR3 contains 12 residues. V was pared by 4 bases and J by 5 bases, with 9 bases between. The CDR3 region is CASSIEHYGYTF. CDR3 in DNA: TGTGCCAGCAGCATAGAACATTATGGCTACACCTTC.

Regarding this clonotype: A junction boundary mismatches the germline segment, possibly from a read error. The rearrangement links TRBV5-4 to TRBJ2-2; maybe TRBD2 (5 bases). Germline V gene data show CDR1 as SGHNT and CDR2 as YYREEE (reference sequence). There are 12 residues in the CDR3. The CDR3 loop is CATNSDTGELFF. CDR3 DNA: TGTGCCACCAACTCAGACACCGGGGAGCTGTTTTTC.

Remarks on this clonotype: Germline and junction disagree at one end, which may indicate a read error. V is TRBV29-1 and J is TRBJ2-7; a weak D match, TRBD2 (5 bases). This CDR3 is 12 amino acids long. Germline CDR1 reads SQVTM; CDR2 reads ANQGSEA. CDR3 coding DNA: TGCAGCGTTAGTTCTAGCTTCTACGAGCGGTACTTC. This sequence encodes CSVSSSFYERYF.

In this sample, this clonotype turned up a few times. This may come from a read error, since a much larger clone is one base off. The chain carries TRBV29-1 and TRBJ1-3; no definite D call. This CDR3 is built from 14 residues. V shed 4 bases and J shed 0 bases, with 10 bases lying between them. Germline V gene lookup returns CDR1 SQVTM and CDR2 ANQGSEA. In DNA form, the CDR3 reads TGCAGCGTTGGATGGGTGAACTCTGGAAACACCATATATTTT. Translation gives CSVGWVNSGNTIYF.

This clonotype showed up just once. The junction and the germline gene differ at one end; a read error may be behind it. The chain has TRBV4-1 and TRBJ2-2, with a possible D match to TRBD2 (5 bases). Germline CDR1 and CDR2: MGHRA and YSYEKL. The CDR3 has 14 residues. The CDR3 spells CASSPEQYTGELLF. The CDR3 bases are TGCGCCAGTAGCCCGGAACAATACACCGGGGAGCTGCTTTTT.

On this clonotype: The junction differs from germline at one of its ends, possibly a read error. The chain is built from TRBV6-5 and TRBJ2-6, with 10 bases identical to TRBD1. Germline CDR1 MNHEY, CDR2 SVGAGI. CDR3 size: 17 residues. CDR3 DNA: TGTACCAGCAGTTCCGGGACAGGGGACTCTGGGGCAAACGTCCTGACTTTC. Translation gives CTSSSGTGDSGANVLTF.

Comments on this clonotype: At one of its ends the junction is not consistent with the germline gene, which may arise from a read error. V gene TRBV5-1 combines with J gene TRBJ2-3; the D gene is possibly TRBD1 (5 bases). From germline, CDR1 is SGHRS and CDR2 YFSETQ. This CDR3 is built from 11 residues. The CDR3 coding sequence is TGCGCCAGTCCTGAAGGGGATATGCAGTATTTT. Amino acid sequence: CASPEGDMQYF.

A note on this clonotype: One junction end does not reproduce the germline sequence, and a read error may be involved. The chain uses TRBV12-3 or TRBV12-4 and TRBJ2-2; D is tentatively TRBD1 or TRBD2 (5 bases each). This CDR3 has 15 residues. DNA for the CDR3: TGTGCCAACACCAAGGTGCAGGGAGACACCGGGGCGCTGTTTTTT. It encodes CANTKVQGDTGALFF.

A remark on this clonotype: A read error may explain this, as a much larger clone is one base away. V is TRBV6-6 and J is TRBJ2-1; 9 nucleotides line up with TRBD2. The CDR3 runs 16 residues. V lost 2 bases to trimming and J lost 3 bases; unmatched junction nucleotides: 5. Germline V lookup: CDR1 MNHNY, CDR2 SVGAGI (reference sequence). The CDR3, as DNA: TGTGCCAGCAGTTACGTCGGCGGGGGGGACTACAATGAGCAGTTCTTC. This sequence encodes CASSYVGGGDYNEQFF.

This clonotype was seen a single time. The junction differs from germline at one of its ends, possibly a read error. The J gene is TRBJ2-4, the V gene TRBV28; D is unclear. This CDR3 has 15 residues. Per the germline V gene, CDR1 is MDHEN and CDR2 is SYDVKM. The CDR3 DNA sequence: TGTGCCAGCAGTTTATATCCTATAGCCAAAAACATTCAATACTTC. It translates to CASSLYPIAKNIQYF.

As to this clonotype: Germline and junction disagree at one end, which may indicate a read error. This chain uses TRBV28 with TRBJ2-3; possibly TRBD2 for D (5 bases). This CDR3 has 16 amino acids. Germline values: CDR1 MDHEN, CDR2 SYDVKM. The CDR3: CASSFSRGRGTDKQYF. Here the CDR3 DNA reads TGTGCCAGCAGTTTCTCCAGAGGGAGAGGAACAGATAAGCAGTATTTT.

The chain joins TRBV6-2 or TRBV6-3 to TRBJ2-7; TRBD2 is a possible D gene (6 bases). Trimming removed 0 bases from V and 5 bases from J, with 20 bases in between. This CDR3 spans 17 amino acids. The germline gives CDR1 MNHEY, CDR2 SVGEGT. The CDR3 DNA is TGTGCCAGCAGTTACTCGACCCTGATCGGGAGTATCCACGAGCAGTACTTC. Amino acid sequence: CASSYSTLIGSIHEQYF.

On this clonotype: This is likely a read error, given that the CDR3 carries no conserved phenylalanine or tryptophan at its end. The chain combines TRBV11-3 with TRBJ2-1; D tentatively reads TRBD1 or TRBD2 (5 bases each). V was trimmed by 3 bases and J by 2 bases, leaving 14 bases between them. From germline, CDR1 is SGHNT and CDR2 YENEEA. The CDR3 is 16 amino acids. The chain's CDR3 is CASSLVSGTAYNEQFL. The DNA of the CDR3 is TGTGCCAGCAGCTTGGTCTCCGGGACGGCCTACAATGAGCAGTTCTTA.

Notes on this clonotype: A read error is possible here, since a much larger clone lies one base away. The chain joins TRBV10-3 to TRBJ2-7; D is perhaps TRBD1 (5 bases). This CDR3 contains 13 residues. Trimming took 10 bases from V and 5 from J, leaving 18 bases between them. CDR1 ENHRY and CDR2 SYGVKD come from the germline V gene. CDR3 protein: CANRFNSVDEQYF. CDR3 nucleotides: TGTGCCAACAGGTTTAATAGTGTCGACGAGCAGTACTTC.